This T cell receptor (beta chain) is from a study of cytomegalovirus exposure and HLA in healthy donors. For the study at large: It was reported in a later analysis that the same platform had been used for the 120 or so validation repertoires as for the roughly 670 first-cohort repertoires.

Germline CDR1 reads SGHRS; CDR2 reads YFSETQ. This CDR3 has 13 amino acids. V gave up 4 bases and J gave up 3 bases; unmatched junction bases: 4. This table comes from immunoSEQ multiplex PCR, and its TCRdb copy is limited to in-frame clones, with some not included. The table shows about 360,000 clones, with 86% occurring only once. Sequencing was carried out using PBMCs. This receptor was taken from a young woman in good health and CMV-seronegative. This chain joins TRBV5-1 and TRBJ2-7, with 7 positions matching TRBD1. Here the CDR3 reads CASSKGAGYEQYF. The CDR3 DNA reads TGCGCCAGCAGCAAGGGGGCGGGCTACGAGCAGTACTTC.